The T cell receptor (beta chain) under discussion was sequenced for a study of blood T cell repertoires in COVID-19. Study-level background: T cells, B-cell-depleted T cells, or PBMCs supplied cDNA or gDNA.

In Seattle, patients joined the study during active infection and were tracked longitudinally. Original analysis: Amplification of reference gene primers provided the estimated nucleated cell counts. The table came from immunoSEQ multiplex PCR; TCRdb's copy has only in-frame clones and leaves some out. V and J calls and clone size are those listed in that table; D and trimming were worked out from the DNA. The sample lists roughly 300,000 clones, roughly 92% seen once, with around 2.2% in the top ten. V was trimmed by 0 bases and J by 2 bases, leaving 11 bases between them. The length of the CDR3 is 16 residues. Germline CDR1 ENHRY, CDR2 SYGVKD.

This TCR came from a woman younger than 45 with COVID-19, enrolled during active disease. The chain has TRBV10-3 and TRBJ1-3; possible D gene TRBD1, 6 bases. The sequencing input was peripheral blood. The CDR3 bases are TGTGCCATCAGTGAGTCGTCGGGGGGCACTGGAAACACCATATATTTT. Its protein product is CAISESSGGTGNTIYF.